The T cell receptor beta chain under discussion was sequenced for a study of cytomegalovirus exposure and HLA in healthy donors. Whole-study context: Within an early data release were around 87 million unique TCRs drawn from HLA-typed donors. Study results and limitations: Later analysis identified a missense DCLRE1C variant that was linked to TCR beta V- and J-gene trimming.

To note about this clone: Its antigen is currently unknown.

Germline V gene data show CDR1 as MNHEY and CDR2 as SMNVEV (reference sequence). The CDR3 has 15 residues. V lost 0 bases and J lost 2, with 11 bases in between. Both 60 Vbeta primers and 13 Jbeta primers went into the PCR. Sequenced by immunoSEQ multiplex PCR; TCRdb stores in-frame clones only, minus some. The repertoire includes under 200,000 clones, about three quarters of them detected once, and around 5.7% sits in the top ten. The source is a middle-aged man in good health and CMV-seronegative. The V call is TRBV27, the J call TRBJ2-7; D is undetermined. The sample comprised PBMCs. In DNA form, the CDR3 reads TGTGCCAGCAGTTTATCAACATATTCCGCCTACGAGCAGTACTTC. It specifies CASSLSTYSAYEQYF.